This T cell receptor beta chain was identified during a study of beta chain features in type 1 diabetes. Study details: Patients were similar to healthy donors in age and gender (as well as in cell yields). Study-wide results and limits: Among all four CD4+ subsets, Type 1 diabetes patients had TCRB CDR3s that were moderately but significantly shorter.

Of note for this clone: The target antigen is unknown.

CDR1 is LGHNA and CDR2 is YSLEER in the germline V gene. The CDR3 has 15 amino acids. Losses at the gene ends were 1 base for V and 4 bases for J; bases not matched to a gene: 4. The isolated RNA, all of it, was reverse transcribed, so expressed TCRB transcripts were what got sequenced. Measured with immunoSEQ multiplex PCR; TCRdb has only the in-frame clones, and not every one. This table holds roughly 330,000 clones, about 13% found once. Input material: naive CD4+ T cells from blood. The chain employs TRBV4-3 and TRBJ2-1, with TRBD1 identical over 7 bases. The TCR was taken from a woman aged 18-30 years with type 1 diabetes. CDR3: CASSQAGQQYNEQFF. The CDR3 nucleotides read TGCGCCAGCAGCCAAGCGGGACAGCAATACAATGAGCAGTTCTTC.